What follows are 11 T cell receptor beta chains derived from one specimen sequenced in a study of T cell responses to AZD1222 COVID-19 vaccine. The protocol was immunoSEQ multiplex PCR, while the TCRdb copy is restricted to in-frame clones and leaves out a portion. The sample has 50,000 to 70,000 clones, 85% seen once. This sample comprised peripheral blood, obtained on day 0 of MenACWY control vaccination. These receptors all come from an adult in good health.

This clone has a handful of counts. The chain has TRBV2 and TRBJ1-5; no firm D call. The germline V and J ends were trimmed by 3 bases and 0 bases, with 6 bases remaining between them. The CDR3 extends over 14 amino acids. Germline V CDR1 and CDR2: SNHLY, FYNNEI. Written as DNA, the CDR3 is TGTGCCAGCAGTGATCGCACTAGCAATCAGCCCCAGCATTTT. Residues: CASSDRTSNQPQHF. The full variable domain, its missing parts supplied by reference TRBV2 and TRBJ1-5, is EPEVTQTPSHQVTQMGQEVILRCVPISNHLYFYWYRQILGQKVEFLVSFYNNEISEKSEIFDDQFSVERPDGSNFTLKIRSTKLEDSAMYFCASSDRTSNQPQHFGDGTRLSIL.

This rearrangement joins TRBV5-4 to TRBJ2-3; D is unresolved. With 0 bases removed from V and 1 base from J, the gap between germline ends came to 6 bases. This CDR3 is 14 amino acids long. The germline gives CDR1 SGHNT, CDR2 YYREEE (reference sequence). The CDR3 region is CASSLERRTDTQYF. The CDR3 DNA follows: TGTGCCAGCAGCTTGGAGCGACGCACAGATACGCAGTATTTT.

The chain carries TRBV7-9 and TRBJ2-7; possibly TRBD2 for D (6 bases). CDR3 size: 13 residues. Trimming took off 4 bases at V and 0 bases at J, with 7 bases between the two ends. Germline assignment: CDR1 SEHNR and CDR2 FQNEAQ (reference sequence). The CDR3 protein is CASSSGLSYEQYF. CDR3 DNA sequence: TGTGCCAGCAGCTCGGGACTCTCCTACGAGCAGTACTTC. The whole variable domain, remainder taken from reference TRBV7-9 and TRBJ2-7, is DTGVSQNPRHKITKRGQNVTFRCDPISEHNRLYWYRQTLGQGPEFLTYFQNEAQLEKSRLLSDRFSAERPKGSFSTLEIQRTEQGDSAMYLCASSSGLSYEQYFGPGTRLTVT.

The V call is TRBV28, the J call TRBJ1-2; tentatively, D is TRBD1 (5 bases). Germline V lookup: CDR1 MDHEN, CDR2 SYDVKM. CDR3 size: 15 residues. The ends were cut back, 3 bases at V and 4 bases at J, with 15 bases in the middle. CDR3 sequence (DNA): TGTGCCAGCAGTTTTCAGGGACCGGCAAGCTATGGCTACACCTTC. Protein sequence: CASSFQGPASYGYTF.

This clone was picked up a small number of times. The gene calls are TRBV5-5 and TRBJ1-1; 9 nucleotides match TRBD1. CDR3 length: 15 residues. With 4 bases clipped from V and 1 base from J, the junction kept 5 bases outside the gene matches. Germline assignment: CDR1 SGHKS and CDR2 YYEKEE (reference sequence). CDR3 in DNA: TGTGCCAGCAGCCCTTGGACAGGGGCGAACACTGAAGCTTTCTTT. Translating it yields CASSPWTGANTEAFF.

This clone was seen just once. The chain links TRBV6-6 to TRBJ1-1; 7 bases are a match to TRBD1. V lost 2 bases and J lost 6; bases outside the gene matches: 6. Looked up from germline, CDR1 is MNHNY and CDR2 is SVGAGI (reference sequence). This CDR3 is 14 amino acids long. CDR3 nucleotide sequence: TGTGCCAGCAGTTACCCATCGACAGGGCCTGAAGCTTTCTTT. Translated, it gives CASSYPSTGPEAFF.

This chain connects TRBV6-2 or TRBV6-3 to TRBJ1-6, with TRBD1 identical over 9 bases. This CDR3 is 14 amino acids long. The V and J ends lost 5 bases and 9 bases, in that order; junction bases with no gene match: 5. Germline V gene sequence: CDR1 MNHEY, CDR2 SVGEGT. The CDR3 DNA follows: TGTGCCAGCAGTAAGGGACAGGGACGTTCACCCCTCCACTTT. It yields the protein CASSKGQGRSPLHF.

This sequence joins TRBV11-2 and TRBJ2-4; D gene ambiguous. V was shortened by 1 base and J by 1 base, with 8 bases between the two germline ends. CDR1 and CDR2 from the germline V gene are SGHAT and FQNNGV. The CDR3 spans 15 residues. This chain's CDR3 is CASSLALGAKNIQYF. The CDR3 DNA reads TGTGCCAGCAGCTTAGCCTTAGGGGCCAAAAACATTCAGTACTTC.

The rearrangement joins TRBV6-2 or TRBV6-3 to TRBJ2-5, with no clear D. Germline CDR1 reads MNHEY; CDR2 reads SVGEGT. This CDR3 comprises 15 residues. Trimming pared 2 bases from V and 7 bases from J, leaving 17 bases between. The CDR3, as DNA: TGTGCCAGCAGTTACGTGTGGCCACGGTCAGGGACCCAGTACTTC. Protein product: CASSYVWPRSGTQYF.

The V call is TRBV18, the J call TRBJ1-1; D is undetermined. V dropped 0 bases and J dropped 10 bases, with 18 bases sitting between them. This CDR3 has 15 amino acids. CDR1 and CDR2 (germline): KGHSH, LQKENI. CDR3: CASSPPSVQLNGAFF. For the CDR3, the DNA is TGTGCCAGCTCACCACCGTCGGTTCAGCTTAACGGAGCTTTCTTT.

In the case of this clone: The same CDR3 also results from other DNA sequences found in this sample. This rearrangement joins TRBV3-1 (or the pseudogene TRBV3-2) to TRBJ1-4; a weak D match, TRBD1 (5 bases). CDR1 is LGHDT and CDR2 is YNNKEL in the germline V gene (reference sequence). V lost 2 bases and J 2 bases, leaving 12 bases between the germline ends. The CDR3 is 16 amino acids. CDR3 sequence reads: CASSQSGDSTNEKLFF. The DNA of the CDR3 is TGTGCCAGCAGCCAATCTGGAGACAGCACTAATGAAAAACTGTTTTTT.